One and the same sample provided the 23 T cell receptor beta chains below, sequenced in a study of cytomegalovirus exposure and HLA in healthy donors. The PCR contained 60 Vbeta and 13 Jbeta primers. Clones were read by immunoSEQ multiplex PCR, and TCRdb kept only the in-frame ones, dropping some. The sample has roughly 150,000 clones, nearly 80% seen once. The sequenced sample consisted of PBMCs. All receptors come from a male donor in good health and CMV-seronegative.

The V gene is TRBV7-2, the J gene TRBJ2-3, with 9 bases matching TRBD2. The germline CDR1 and CDR2 sequences are SGHTA and FQGNSA. V lost 5 bases, J lost 6 bases, and 9 bases stayed unmatched. The CDR3 contains 15 residues. This chain's CDR3 is CASSGFSGRRDTQYF. As DNA, the CDR3 is TGTGCCAGCAGCGGATTTAGCGGGAGAAGGGATACGCAGTATTTT.

The chain recombines TRBV12-5 with TRBJ1-1, with TRBD1 identical over 7 bases. The J segment lost 0 bases and the V segment lost 4 bases, leaving 11 bases of the junction unmatched. In germline, CDR1 is LGHNT, CDR2 FRNRAP. The CDR3 is 17 residues long. This CDR3 is CASGSVLGQAMNTEAFF. Written as DNA, the CDR3 is TGTGCTAGTGGTTCCGTGCTTGGACAGGCGATGAACACTGAAGCTTTCTTT.

V gene TRBV7-2 combines with J gene TRBJ2-4, with 16 positions matching TRBD2. After removal of 5 bases from V and 6 bases from J, the junction contained 4 bases not matched to a gene. The CDR3 has 16 amino acids. Germline assignment: CDR1 SGHTA and CDR2 FQGNSA. As DNA, the CDR3 is TGTGCCAGCAGCCCCGGGACTAGCGGGGGGGCAAACATTCAGTACTTC. Its translation: CASSPGTSGGANIQYF. Full variable domain (outside the CDR3, taken from reference TRBV7-2 and TRBJ2-4): GAGVSQSPSNKVTEKGKDVELRCDPISGHTALYWYRQSLGQGLEFLIYFQGNSAPDKSGLPSDRFSAERTGGSVSTLTIQRTQQEDSAVYLCASSPGTSGGANIQYFGAGTRLSVL.

The chain uses TRBV29-1 and TRBJ2-1, with D perhaps matching TRBD1 (5 bases). Looked up from germline, CDR1 is SQVTM and CDR2 is ANQGSEA. The CDR3 runs 16 residues. V was trimmed by 0 bases and J by 0 bases, leaving 12 bases between them. CDR3 loop: CSVEDYRTPSYNEQFF. In nucleotides, the CDR3 is TGCAGCGTTGAAGACTATCGGACACCCTCCTACAATGAGCAGTTCTTC.

The chain recombines TRBV29-1 with TRBJ1-2; perhaps TRBD1 as D (5 bases). Per germline, CDR1 SQVTM and CDR2 ANQGSEA. The CDR3 runs to 10 residues. V shed 7 bases and J shed 8 bases, with 11 bases lying between them. CDR3 sequence: CSDRTSGYTF. The CDR3, as DNA: TGCAGCGACAGGACGTCAGGCTACACCTTC. The entire variable domain, with the rest obtained from reference TRBV29-1 and TRBJ1-2, is as follows: SAVISQKPSRDICQRGTSLTIQCQVDSQVTMMFWYRQQPGQSLTLIATANQGSEATYESGFVIDKFPISRPNLTFSTLTVSNMSPEDSSIYLCSDRTSGYTFGSGTRLTVV.

Comments on this clone: One end of the junction does not line up with germline, which may come from a read error. The rearrangement links TRBV2 to TRBJ2-3; 7 nucleotides agree with TRBD1. The CDR3 length is 13 residues. Germline CDR1 reads SNHLY; CDR2 reads FYNNEI. CDR3 DNA: TGTGCCAGCAGGGAAGACAGGGAATATACGCAGTATTTT. Protein sequence: CASREDREYTQYF.

Only a few counts were recorded for this clone. J is TRBJ1-3 and V is TRBV28; TRBD1 matches 11 bases. V shed 5 bases, J shed 4 bases, and the junction held 7 bases outside the gene matches. CDR1 is MDHEN, CDR2 SYDVKM, per germline. There are 16 residues in the CDR3. In DNA, the CDR3 is TGTGCCAGCAGTACCGGGACAGGGGGAACAGGAAACACCATATATTTT. Translated, it gives CASSTGTGGTGNTIYF.

The V and J genes are TRBV30 and TRBJ2-3, with TRBD2 identical over 8 bases. The CDR3 is 15 residues long. Germline V gene data show CDR1 as GTSNPN and CDR2 as SVGIG (reference sequence). V trimming: 1 base; J trimming: 5 bases; junction bases outside the gene matches: 8. The chain's CDR3 is CAWSGERGRGDTQYF. The CDR3 DNA reads TGTGCCTGGAGTGGTGAGCGGGGGCGGGGAGATACGCAGTATTTT.

The genes are TRBV9 and TRBJ2-1, with TRBD1 as a possible D gene (5 bases). This CDR3 spans 15 amino acids. Germline V gene lookup returns CDR1 SGDLS and CDR2 YYNGEE. Trimming took off 4 bases at V and 4 bases at J, with 15 bases between the two ends. Written as DNA, the CDR3 is TGTGCCAGCAGCCCGTTTTTTGCAGGGTACAATGAGCAGTTCTTC. This gives the protein CASSPFFAGYNEQFF. Together with reference TRBV9 and TRBJ2-1, the CDR3 gives the full variable domain: DSGVTQTPKHLITATGQRVTLRCSPRSGDLSVYWYQQSLDQGLQFLIQYYNGEERAKGNILERFSAQQFPDLHSELNLSSLELGDSALYFCASSPFFAGYNEQFFGPGTRLTVL.

This sequence joins TRBV5-6 and TRBJ2-5; 9 nucleotides agree with TRBD1. Looked up from germline, CDR1 is SGHDT and CDR2 is YYEEEE. The junction had 9 bases not matched to a gene; V was cut back by 4 bases and J by 5 bases. CDR3 length equals 15 residues. DNA for the CDR3: TGTGCCAGCAGCCGGAGGGACAGGGCCGGGGAGACCCAGTACTTC. It encodes CASSRRDRAGETQYF.

The rearrangement uses TRBV30 and TRBJ2-3; D might be TRBD1 (5 bases). The CDR3 totals 14 residues. Germline CDR1 reads GTSNPN; CDR2 reads SVGIG (reference sequence). Between the trimmed V and J ends, which lost 5 bases and 0 bases, there was a span of 12 bases. The CDR3 DNA follows: TGTGCCTGGGCTTTAGGGGAAAGCACAGATACGCAGTATTTT. This sequence encodes CAWALGESTDTQYF.

This chain connects TRBV5-1 to TRBJ1-2; 8 nucleotides line up with TRBD1. CDR1 and CDR2 (germline): SGHRS, YFSETQ. The CDR3 sequence is 17 residues long. V trimming: 0 bases; J trimming: 4 bases; junction bases outside the gene matches: 11. The DNA for the CDR3 is TGCGCCAGCAGCTTGGATATGGGGACAGGCGCCAGCTATGGCTACACCTTC. It codes for CASSLDMGTGASYGYTF.

The chain has TRBV6-5 and TRBJ2-7; possibly TRBD2 for D (6 bases). The CDR3 is 15 residues long. V gave up 6 bases and J gave up 3 bases, with 18 bases separating them. Germline CDR1 and CDR2: MNHEY and SVGAGI. The CDR3 reads CASSPSAGRLYEQYF. CDR3 bases: TGTGCCAGCAGCCCCTCGGCGGGACGGCTCTACGAGCAGTACTTC.

The chain links TRBV9 to TRBJ2-5; 7 bases match TRBD1. The CDR3 has 17 amino acids. V lost 0 bases to trimming and J lost 1 base; unmatched junction nucleotides: 9. CDR1 and CDR2 (germline): SGDLS, YYNGEE. The CDR3 protein is CASSVAPRTGVQETQYF. The CDR3 DNA is TGTGCCAGCAGCGTAGCCCCCAGGACAGGCGTCCAAGAGACCCAGTACTTC.

The chain has TRBV5-4 and TRBJ1-1; D is undetermined. CDR1 is SGHNT, CDR2 YYREEE, per germline (reference sequence). V gave up 2 bases and J gave up 0 bases, with 11 bases separating them. The CDR3 length is 15 residues. The CDR3 is CASSFQASMNTEAFF. For the CDR3, the DNA is TGTGCCAGCAGCTTTCAGGCATCTATGAACACTGAAGCTTTCTTT. The entire variable domain, with the rest obtained from reference TRBV5-4 and TRBJ1-1, is as follows: ETGVTQSPTHLIKTRGQQVTLRCSSQSGHNTVSWYQQALGQGPQFIFQYYREEENGRGNFPPRFSGLQFPNYSSELNVNALELDDSALYLCASSFQASMNTEAFFGQGTRLTVV.

In its sample, this clone was seen a few times. In DNA, the CDR3 is TGTGCCAGTAGTATTCGGGCTGGAAACACCATATATTTT. Protein sequence: CASSIRAGNTIYF. The chain recombines TRBV19 with TRBJ1-3; D is uncertain. CDR3 length: 13 residues. With 3 bases removed from V and 2 bases from J, the gap between germline ends came to 5 bases. Germline V CDR1 and CDR2: LNHDA, SQIVND (reference sequence).

This sequence joins TRBV19 and TRBJ1-1; 7 bases are a match to TRBD1. V dropped 5 bases and J dropped 3; count of bases not matched to a gene: 6. The CDR3 is made up of 14 amino acids. The germline gives CDR1 LNHDA, CDR2 SQIVND (reference sequence). The CDR3 is CASSSDRTYTEAFF. CDR3 in DNA: TGTGCCAGTAGTTCGGACAGGACTTACACTGAAGCTTTCTTT.

The V and J genes are TRBV9 and TRBJ2-5; D not certain. The DNA end lines up better with TRBJ2-7; the J call may be wrong. Germline V gene data show CDR1 as SGDLS and CDR2 as YYNGEE. The CDR3 spans 14 residues. The CDR3 reads CASSSSSQRGEQYF. CDR3 in DNA: TGTGCCAGCAGCTCCTCGTCCCAGCGCGGCGAGCAGTACTTC.

The chain joins TRBV18 to TRBJ1-1, with 8 nucleotides matching TRBD1. The CDR3 runs to 16 residues. V lost 4 bases, J lost 5 bases, and 12 bases stayed unmatched. CDR1 is KGHSH, CDR2 LQKENI, per germline. The CDR3 bases are TGTGCCAGCTCACGCTCCGGAACAGGGGGAAATACTGAAGCTTTCTTT. This translates into CASSRSGTGGNTEAFF.

The chain carries TRBV29-1 and TRBJ2-3, with 10 bases matching TRBD1. The CDR3 runs 14 residues. Trimming removed 4 bases from V and 6 bases from J; junction bases left unmatched: 7. Germline CDR1 reads SQVTM; CDR2 reads ANQGSEA. The CDR3 spells CSVVGQGEGDTQYF. CDR3 nucleotide sequence: TGCAGCGTTGTCGGACAGGGGGAAGGTGATACGCAGTATTTT.

The chain is built from TRBV30 and TRBJ2-3; possibly TRBD2 for D (8 bases). Trimming left V 5 bases short and J 5 bases short, with 20 bases between. The germline gives CDR1 GTSNPN, CDR2 SVGIG (reference sequence). The CDR3 has 15 amino acids. The CDR3 sequence: CAWGGRTGLVDTQYF. The CDR3 region has the DNA TGTGCCTGGGGCGGGAGGACAGGCCTTGTAGATACGCAGTATTTT. The full variable domain, rest sourced from reference TRBV30 and TRBJ2-3, is SQTIHQWPATLVQPVGSPLSLECTVEGTSNPNLYWYRQAAGRGLQLLFYSVGIGQISSEVPQNLSASRPQDRQFILSSKKLLLSDSGFYLCAWGGRTGLVDTQYFGPGTRLTVL.

CDR3 amino acids: CASSDLGQNYNEQFF. Here the CDR3 DNA reads TGTGCCAGCAGCGATCTGGGACAGAATTACAATGAGCAGTTCTTC. The chain carries TRBV9 and TRBJ2-1, with 7 bases matching TRBD1. Per germline, CDR1 SGDLS and CDR2 YYNGEE. V dropped 3 bases and J dropped 4; count of bases not matched to a gene: 7. The CDR3 is 15 residues long. Complete variable domain (other parts from reference TRBV9 and TRBJ2-1): DSGVTQTPKHLITATGQRVTLRCSPRSGDLSVYWYQQSLDQGLQFLIQYYNGEERAKGNILERFSAQQFPDLHSELNLSSLELGDSALYFCASSDLGQNYNEQFFGPGTRLTVL.

This rearrangement joins TRBV27 to TRBJ2-3; weak D call: TRBD2 (5 bases). The CDR3 extends over 13 amino acids. V shed 3 bases and J shed 4 bases, with 8 bases lying between them. Germline values: CDR1 MNHEY, CDR2 SMNVEV (reference sequence). This chain's CDR3 is CASSFPGADTQYF. In DNA, the CDR3 is TGTGCCAGCAGTTTTCCCGGGGCAGATACGCAGTATTTT.